This T cell receptor beta chain was sequenced in a study of spatial heterogeneity in lung cancer. Study-level results: Counts of expanded alpha and beta TCRs within tumors tracked the tumor nonsynonymous mutation count.

TCRdb analysed the 5' RACE reads with MiXCR anew, one entry per CDR3 protein. The table records fewer than 7,500 distinct CDR3 sequences, under 20% of them present only once. As to time point: sample taken at primary tumor resection. More than 70 TRACERx patients with early, untreated non-small cell lung cancer donated samples. Germline V lookup: CDR1 MNHEY, CDR2 SVGEGT. V was pared by 6 bases and J by 7 bases, with 16 bases between. This CDR3 spans 14 amino acids. A note on this clonotype: Its target is unknown.

The sequenced sample was lung tumor tissue, obtained at surgery. The chain is built from TRBV6-2 or TRBV6-3 and TRBJ1-5; D might be TRBD1 (6 bases). This sequence was found in a female donor with early-stage non-small cell lung cancer. In DNA, the CDR3 is TGTGCCAGCAGCCAGTACGGGGGCCGGCAGCCCCAGCATTTT. Amino acid sequence: CASSQYGGRQPQHF.